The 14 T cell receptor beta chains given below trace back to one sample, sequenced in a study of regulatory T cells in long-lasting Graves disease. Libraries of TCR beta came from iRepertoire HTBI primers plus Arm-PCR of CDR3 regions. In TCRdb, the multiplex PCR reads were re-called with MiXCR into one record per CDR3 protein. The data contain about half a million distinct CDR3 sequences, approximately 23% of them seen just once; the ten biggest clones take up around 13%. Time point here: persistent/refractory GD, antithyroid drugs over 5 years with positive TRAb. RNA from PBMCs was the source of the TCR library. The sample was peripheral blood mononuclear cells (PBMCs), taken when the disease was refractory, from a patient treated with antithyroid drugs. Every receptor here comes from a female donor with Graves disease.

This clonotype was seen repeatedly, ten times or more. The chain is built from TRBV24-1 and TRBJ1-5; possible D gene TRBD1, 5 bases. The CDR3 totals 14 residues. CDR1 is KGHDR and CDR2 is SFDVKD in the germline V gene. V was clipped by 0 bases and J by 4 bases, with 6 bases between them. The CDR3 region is CATSDLQGNQPQHF. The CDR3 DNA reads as TGTGCCACCAGTGATTTGCAGGGAAATCAGCCCCAGCATTTT.

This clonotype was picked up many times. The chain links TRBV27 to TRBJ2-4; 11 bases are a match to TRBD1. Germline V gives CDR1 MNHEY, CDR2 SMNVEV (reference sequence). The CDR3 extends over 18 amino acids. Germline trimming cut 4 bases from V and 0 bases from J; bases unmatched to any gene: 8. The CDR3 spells CASSYPGQGDVAKNIQYF. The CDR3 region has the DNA TGTGCCAGCAGTTACCCGGGACAGGGGGACGTAGCCAAAAACATTCAGTACTTC.

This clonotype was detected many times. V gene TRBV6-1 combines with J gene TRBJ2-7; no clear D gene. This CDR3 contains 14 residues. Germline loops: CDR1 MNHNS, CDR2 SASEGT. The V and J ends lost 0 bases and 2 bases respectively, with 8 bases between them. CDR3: CASSEARSTYEQYF. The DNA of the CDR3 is TGTGCCAGCAGTGAAGCGCGGAGCACCTACGAGCAGTACTTC.

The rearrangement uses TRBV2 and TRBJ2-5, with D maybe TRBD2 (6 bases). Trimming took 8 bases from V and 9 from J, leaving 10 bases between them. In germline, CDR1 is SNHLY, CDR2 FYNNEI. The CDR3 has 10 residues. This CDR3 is CASRGEAQYF. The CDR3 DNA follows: TGTGCCAGCCGAGGGGAGGCCCAGTACTTC.

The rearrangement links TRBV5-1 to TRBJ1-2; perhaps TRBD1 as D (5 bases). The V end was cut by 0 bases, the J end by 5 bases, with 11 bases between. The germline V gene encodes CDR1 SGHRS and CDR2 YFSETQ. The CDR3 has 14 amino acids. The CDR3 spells CASSLETGAYGYTF. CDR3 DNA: TGCGCCAGCAGCTTGGAGACCGGGGCTTATGGCTACACCTTC.

CDR3 protein: CAWSPGTSYEQYF. The CDR3 region has the DNA TGTGCCTGGAGCCCAGGGACCTCCTACGAGCAGTACTTC. J is TRBJ2-7 and V is TRBV30; D may correspond to TRBD1 or TRBD2 (5 bases each). The CDR3 contains 13 residues. CDR1 and CDR2 from the germline V gene are GTSNPN and SVGIG (reference sequence). V lost 3 bases and J lost 0, with 9 bases in between. Using reference TRBV30 and TRBJ2-7 for the parts outside the CDR3, the full variable domain is SQTIHQWPATLVQPVGSPLSLECTVEGTSNPNLYWYRQAAGRGLQLLFYSVGIGQISSEVPQNLSASRPQDRQFILSSKKLLLSDSGFYLCAWSPGTSYEQYFGPGTRLTVT.

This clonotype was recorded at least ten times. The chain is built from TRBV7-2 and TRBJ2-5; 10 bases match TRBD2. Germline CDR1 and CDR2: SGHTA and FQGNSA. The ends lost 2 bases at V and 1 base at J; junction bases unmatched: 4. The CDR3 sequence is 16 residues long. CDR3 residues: CASSLLAGATQETQYF. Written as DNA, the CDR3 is TGTGCCAGCAGCTTACTAGCGGGGGCCACCCAAGAGACCCAGTACTTC.

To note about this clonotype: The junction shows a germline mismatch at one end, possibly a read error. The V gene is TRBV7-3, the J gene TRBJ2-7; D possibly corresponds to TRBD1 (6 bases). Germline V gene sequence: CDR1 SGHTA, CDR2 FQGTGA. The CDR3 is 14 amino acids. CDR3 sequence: CASSQPRQAREQYF. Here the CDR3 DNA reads TGCGCCAGCAGCCAGCCCAGACAGGCGAGGGAGCAGTACTTC.

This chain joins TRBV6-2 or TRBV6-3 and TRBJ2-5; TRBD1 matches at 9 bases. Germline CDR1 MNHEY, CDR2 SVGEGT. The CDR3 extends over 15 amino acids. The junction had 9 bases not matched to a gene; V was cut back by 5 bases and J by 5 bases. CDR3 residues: CASSPGQGSGETQYF. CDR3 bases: TGTGCCAGCAGTCCGGGACAGGGAAGCGGGGAGACCCAGTACTTC.

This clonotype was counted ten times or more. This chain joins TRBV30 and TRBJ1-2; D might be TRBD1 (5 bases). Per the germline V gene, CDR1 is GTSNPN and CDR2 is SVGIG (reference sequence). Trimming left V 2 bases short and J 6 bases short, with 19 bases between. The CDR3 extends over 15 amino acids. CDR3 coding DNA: TGTGCCTGGAGTAACGTGGGACGAGGGCGGAATGGCTACACCTTC. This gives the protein CAWSNVGRGRNGYTF.

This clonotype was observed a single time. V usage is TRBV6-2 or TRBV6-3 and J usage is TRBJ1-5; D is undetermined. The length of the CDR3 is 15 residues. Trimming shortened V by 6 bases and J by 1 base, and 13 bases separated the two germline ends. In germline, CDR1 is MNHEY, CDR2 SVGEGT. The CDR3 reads CASRPTPRSNQPQHF. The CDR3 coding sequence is TGTGCCAGCAGACCGACACCCCGGAGCAATCAGCCCCAGCATTTT.

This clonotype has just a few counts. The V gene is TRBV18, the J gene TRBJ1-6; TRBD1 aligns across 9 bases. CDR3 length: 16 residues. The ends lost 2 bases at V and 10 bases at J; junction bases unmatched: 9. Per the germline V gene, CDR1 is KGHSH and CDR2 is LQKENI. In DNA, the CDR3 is TGTGCCAGCTCACCAGGAGGAGACAGGGGGGACTCACCCCTCCACTTT. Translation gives CASSPGGDRGDSPLHF.

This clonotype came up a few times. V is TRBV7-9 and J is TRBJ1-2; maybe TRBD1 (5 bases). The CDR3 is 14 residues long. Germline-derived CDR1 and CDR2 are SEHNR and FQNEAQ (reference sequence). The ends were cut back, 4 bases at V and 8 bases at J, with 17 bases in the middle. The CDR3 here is CASSSGDAAGGYTF. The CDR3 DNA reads TGTGCCAGCAGCTCCGGGGACGCCGCGGGGGGCTACACCTTC.

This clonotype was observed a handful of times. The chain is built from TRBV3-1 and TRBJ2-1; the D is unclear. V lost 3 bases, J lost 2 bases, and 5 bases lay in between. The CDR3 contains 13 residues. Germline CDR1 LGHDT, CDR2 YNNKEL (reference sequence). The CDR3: CASSQPPYNEQFF. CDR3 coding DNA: TGTGCCAGCAGCCAGCCCCCCTACAATGAGCAGTTCTTC.